The source of this T cell receptor (beta chain) is a study of cytomegalovirus exposure and HLA in healthy donors. Primers included in the PCR were 60 Vbeta and 13 Jbeta primers. Sequencing used immunoSEQ multiplex PCR; TCRdb keeps in-frame clones, though not all of them. The sample gives 60,000 or so clones, about 72% of which show up once; roughly 25% is in the top ten. This CDR3 has 15 residues. Germline loops: CDR1 MNHEY, CDR2 SVGAGI. V lost 8 bases, J lost 7 bases, and 16 bases stayed unmatched. This sequence originates from a man over 45 in good health and CMV-seropositive. Sequenced material: PBMCs. The rearrangement links TRBV6-5 to TRBJ2-7; 8 bases agree with TRBD2. CDR3 sequence (DNA): TGTGCCAGCGGAGCGGGAGACGTGGCCTTTCGAGAGCAGTACTTC. Amino acids: CASGAGDVAFREQYF.